This note documents a single T cell receptor beta chain sequence. The data originate from a study of cytomegalovirus exposure and HLA in healthy donors. Germline CDR1 and CDR2: SGHTA and FQGTGA. This CDR3 has 13 residues. Trimming took off 5 bases at V and 10 bases at J, with 15 bases between the two ends. A multiplex PCR was run with 60 Vbeta primers and 13 Jbeta primers. Using immunoSEQ multiplex PCR, the repertoire was profiled, and TCRdb retains in-frame clones only, with some absent. The sample lists 150,000 to 200,000 clones, over 75% occurring once. The chain has TRBV7-3 and TRBJ2-1, with D maybe TRBD2 (6 bases). The clonotype originates from a female donor in good health and CMV-seronegative. Sequencing was done on a sample of PBMCs. The CDR3 DNA is TGTGCCAGCAGCCCATTCCTAGGAGGGGAGCAGTTCTTC. Protein product: CASSPFLGGEQFF.